One and the same sample provided the 27 T cell receptor beta chains below, sequenced in a study of a mutant IDH1 vaccine in newly diagnosed glioma (dated by TCRdb to the early 2020s). What the time point label conveys for this sample: baseline, week 1 (first vaccination visit). The treatment or condition label for this specimen denotes: pre-vaccination baseline after standard-of-care therapy. Library generation was performed with the immunoSEQ multiplex PCR assay. Entries here come from immuneACCESS through TCRdb and include only in-frame sequences with V and J called. Some clones fail to appear in such tables; in the studies checked, an unresolved V gene covers under half of the shortfall, and the cause of the remainder is unknown. The sample table contains 50,000 or so clones; only one count was recorded for 86% of them. Roughly 2.4% of the sample belongs to the ten largest clones. The source was PBMCs, collected from a glioma patient treated with radiotherapy, temozolomide or both. These receptors were obtained from a man in his forties with glioma.

The chain recombines TRBV18 with TRBJ1-2; tentative D call: TRBD1 (5 bases). There are 14 residues in the CDR3. V was cut by 3 bases and J by 7 bases, with 15 bases left in between. Germline CDR1 KGHSH, CDR2 LQKENI. In DNA form, the CDR3 reads TGTGCCAGCTCACCTGCGGATACAGGTAGTGGCTACACCTTC. This codes for CASSPADTGSGYTF. Filled out from reference TRBV18 and TRBJ1-2, the complete variable domain reads NAGVMQNPRHLVRRRGQEARLRCSPMKGHSHVYWYRQLPEEGLKFMVYLQKENIIDESGMPKERFSAEFPKEGPSILRIQQVVRGDSAAYFCASSPADTGSGYTFGSGTRLTVV.

The genes are TRBV6-6 and TRBJ1-3; TRBD1 might be the D (6 bases). Trimming pared 6 bases from V and 3 bases from J, leaving 6 bases between. This CDR3 contains 12 residues. CDR1 and CDR2 (germline): MNHNY, SVGAGI (reference sequence). Here the CDR3 DNA reads TGTGCCAGCAGAGGGGGTGGAAACACCATATATTTT. It translates to CASRGGGNTIYF.

This chain links TRBV6-5 with TRBJ2-7; either TRBD1 or TRBD2 may supply D (5 bases each). The CDR3 consists of 13 residues. The germline V gene encodes CDR1 MNHEY and CDR2 SVGAGI. The V end lost 6 bases, the J end lost 7 bases, and 16 bases lay between the germline ends. CDR3 bases: TGTGCCAGCAGATTTACTACCTGGGGGGAGCAGTACTTC. Translating gives CASRFTTWGEQYF.

The rearrangement joins TRBV7-2 to TRBJ1-3, with 9 bases matching TRBD1. This CDR3 contains 16 residues. The J segment lost 4 bases and the V segment lost 5 bases, leaving 9 bases of the junction unmatched. Germline CDR1 and CDR2: SGHTA and FQGNSA. This CDR3 reads CASSTGQGPRGNTIYF. The CDR3 DNA sequence: TGTGCCAGCAGCACCGGACAGGGGCCGCGGGGAAACACCATATATTTT.

V usage is TRBV7-9 and J usage is TRBJ2-2, with 9 bases fitting TRBD1. The CDR3 has 15 residues. J gave up 4 bases and V 5 bases, and 5 bases lay outside the gene matches. The V gene's germline CDR1 is SEHNR and CDR2 FQNEAQ (reference sequence). This CDR3 reads CASSGADRGTGELFF. The CDR3 DNA sequence: TGTGCCAGCAGCGGGGCGGACAGGGGCACCGGGGAGCTGTTTTTT.

The chain joins TRBV5-1 to TRBJ1-2; D is unresolved. The germline V gene encodes CDR1 SGHRS and CDR2 YFSETQ. The germline V and J ends were trimmed by 0 bases and 0 bases, with 6 bases remaining between them. There are 14 residues in the CDR3. This CDR3 reads CASSLGTTNYGYTF. The CDR3 nucleotides are TGCGCCAGCAGCTTGGGAACTACTAACTATGGCTACACCTTC.

The genes are TRBV7-2 and TRBJ2-3; D might be TRBD1 (6 bases). CDR3 length equals 14 residues. CDR1 SGHTA and CDR2 FQGNSA come from the germline V gene. The V end was cut by 2 bases, the J end by 11 bases, with 17 bases between. CDR3 coding DNA: TGTGCCAGCAGCTTACCTCAGGGGCTGGGTAAGCAGTATTTT. This encodes CASSLPQGLGKQYF.

As regards this clone: Other DNA sequences of this sample code for an identical CDR3. The V and J genes are TRBV7-6 and TRBJ2-7; 7 bases map to TRBD1. CDR1 and CDR2 (germline): SGHVS, FNYEAQ. V shed 5 bases, J shed 2 bases, and the junction held 3 bases outside the gene matches. This CDR3 comprises 13 residues. The CDR3 loop is CASSRQGAYEQYF. The DNA of the CDR3 is TGTGCCAGCAGCCGACAGGGAGCCTACGAGCAGTACTTC.

The V call is TRBV14, the J call TRBJ2-1; 14 positions agree with TRBD2. This CDR3 spans 19 amino acids. J was trimmed by 2 bases and V by 4 bases; bases with no gene match: 10. Germline V gives CDR1 SGHDN, CDR2 FVKESK. For the CDR3, the DNA is TGTGCCAGCAGCCGGGGGACTAGCGGGAGTTCGTCCCCCTACAATGAGCAGTTCTTC. It specifies CASSRGTSGSSSPYNEQFF.

The chain uses TRBV5-1 and TRBJ1-1; D is undetermined. CDR3 size: 16 residues. V gave up 0 bases and J gave up 0 bases, with 12 bases separating them. Germline V gene data show CDR1 as SGHRS and CDR2 as YFSETQ. The CDR3 sequence: CASSLERAQMNTEAFF. CDR3 nucleotides: TGCGCCAGCAGCTTGGAAAGGGCCCAAATGAACACTGAAGCTTTCTTT. The entire variable domain, with the rest obtained from reference TRBV5-1 and TRBJ1-1, is as follows: KAGVTQTPRYLIKTRGQQVTLSCSPISGHRSVSWYQQTPGQGLQFLFEYFSETQRNKGNFPGRFSGRQFSNSRSEMNVSTLELGDSALYLCASSLERAQMNTEAFFGQGTRLTVV.

The V and J genes are TRBV7-2 and TRBJ1-2; unclear D gene. The CDR3 covers 14 residues. The V gene's germline CDR1 is SGHTA and CDR2 FQGNSA. Deletions cut 5 bases from V and 10 bases from J, with 20 bases between. CDR3 sequence (DNA): TGTGCCAGCAGCCCCTCCCGAGGCCTCCGGACCTACACCTTC. It yields the protein CASSPSRGLRTYTF.

V is TRBV28 and J is TRBJ1-3, with TRBD1 as a possible D gene (5 bases). There are 12 residues in the CDR3. V lost 2 bases, J lost 11 bases, and 10 bases lay in between. Germline lookup yields CDR1 MDHEN and CDR2 SYDVKM. CDR3 nucleotide sequence: TGTGCCAGCAGTTTAGGACACCCCGCCATATATTTT. This encodes CASSLGHPAIYF.

The chain recombines TRBV9 with TRBJ2-2; 7 bases match TRBD1. V shed 4 bases and J 4 bases; nucleotides not matched to a gene: 10. The CDR3 has 16 amino acids. Looked up from germline, CDR1 is SGDLS and CDR2 is YYNGEE. This CDR3 is CASSPRGDSLTGELFF. In DNA form, the CDR3 reads TGTGCCAGCAGCCCCCGTGGGGACAGCCTCACCGGGGAGCTGTTTTTT. The whole variable domain, remainder taken from reference TRBV9 and TRBJ2-2, is DSGVTQTPKHLITATGQRVTLRCSPRSGDLSVYWYQQSLDQGLQFLIQYYNGEERAKGNILERFSAQQFPDLHSELNLSSLELGDSALYFCASSPRGDSLTGELFFGEGSRLTVL.

The chain joins TRBV5-1 to TRBJ2-7, with no clear D. Trimming removed 2 bases from V and 0 bases from J, with 6 bases in between. The germline gives CDR1 SGHRS, CDR2 YFSETQ. CDR3 size: 13 residues. The CDR3 loop reads CASSFDVSYEQYF. In nucleotides, the CDR3 is TGCGCCAGCAGCTTCGACGTCTCCTACGAGCAGTACTTC.

The genes are TRBV6-5 and TRBJ2-7; TRBD1 matches 10 bases. There are 15 residues in the CDR3. With V trimmed by 0 bases and J by 5 bases, 4 bases remained unmatched. The germline V gene has CDR1 MNHEY and CDR2 SVGAGI. CDR3 nucleotides: TGTGCCAGCAGTTACTCGAGGACAGGGGGGAACGAGCAGTACTTC. Residues: CASSYSRTGGNEQYF.

This clone has only a few counts. The J gene is TRBJ2-5, the V gene TRBV25-1; D remains ambiguous. The CDR3 runs to 14 residues. In germline, CDR1 is MGHDK, CDR2 SYGVNS. V was trimmed by 5 bases and J by 7 bases, leaving 17 bases between them. DNA for the CDR3: TGTGCCAGCAGTCATGGGCGTACACTGGGGACCCAGTACTTC. The encoded protein is CASSHGRTLGTQYF.

This clone was detected once. This sequence joins TRBV4-2 and TRBJ2-7; no firm D call. The CDR3 sequence is 15 residues long. Germline-derived CDR1 and CDR2 are LGHNA and YNFKEQ. V lost 0 bases to trimming and J lost 2 bases, with 11 bases between them. CDR3 in amino acids: CASSQDPVPTYEQYF. In nucleotides, the CDR3 is TGTGCCAGCAGCCAAGACCCAGTCCCAACCTACGAGCAGTACTTC.

The chain joins TRBV5-1 to TRBJ1-2; D not certain. This CDR3 comprises 15 residues. The germline CDR1 and CDR2 sequences are SGHRS and YFSETQ. V dropped 0 bases and J dropped 1 base, with 10 bases sitting between them. Here the CDR3 reads CASSLVSDHNYGYTF. In nucleotides, the CDR3 is TGCGCCAGCAGCTTGGTATCAGACCATAACTATGGCTACACCTTC.

This chain links TRBV19 with TRBJ1-1, with D unresolved. The CDR3 extends over 12 amino acids. Germline CDR1 reads LNHDA; CDR2 reads SQIVND (reference sequence). V was clipped by 10 bases and J by 11 bases, with 20 bases between them. CDR3 nucleotide sequence: TGTGCCAATGTCTCATTTCCCTCGGAGGCTTTCTTT. As protein: CANVSFPSEAFF.

The chain employs TRBV7-9 and TRBJ1-2; TRBD1 aligns across 7 bases. Per germline, CDR1 SEHNR and CDR2 FQNEAQ (reference sequence). Trimming removed 1 base from V and 6 bases from J; junction bases left unmatched: 8. This CDR3 has 15 residues. The DNA of the CDR3 is TGTGCCAGCAGCTTAGATGGGGACAGTATGCATGGCTACACCTTC. This gives the protein CASSLDGDSMHGYTF. Drawing the rest from reference TRBV7-9 and TRBJ1-2, the complete variable domain is DTGVSQNPRHKITKRGQNVTFRCDPISEHNRLYWYRQTLGQGPEFLTYFQNEAQLEKSRLLSDRFSAERPKGSFSTLEIQRTEQGDSAMYLCASSLDGDSMHGYTFGSGTRLTVV.

The chain is built from TRBV2 and TRBJ1-1; 8 bases align to TRBD1. The CDR3 totals 12 residues. After removal of 5 bases from V and 11 bases from J, the junction contained 7 bases not matched to a gene. Germline V gives CDR1 SNHLY, CDR2 FYNNEI. In nucleotides, the CDR3 is TGTGCCAGCAGTACCCAGGGGGCGCACGCTTTCTTT. Its protein is CASSTQGAHAFF.

The chain links TRBV27 to TRBJ2-2, with D maybe TRBD2 (6 bases). Between the trimmed V and J ends, which lost 3 bases and 1 base, there was a span of 9 bases. Per the germline V gene, CDR1 is MNHEY and CDR2 is SMNVEV (reference sequence). The CDR3 runs to 15 residues. CDR3: CASSFAGMNTGELFF. The DNA of the CDR3 is TGTGCCAGCAGTTTCGCGGGGATGAACACCGGGGAGCTGTTTTTT.

The J gene is TRBJ1-4, the V gene TRBV11-2, with 8 bases matching TRBD1. CDR1 and CDR2 from the germline V gene are SGHAT and FQNNGV. CDR3 length: 17 amino acids. V lost 7 bases and J lost 1; bases outside the gene matches: 11. This CDR3 is CASNMGQGAGTNEKLFF. CDR3 coding DNA: TGTGCCAGCAACATGGGGCAGGGGGCCGGAACTAATGAAAAACTGTTTTTT.

The chain couples TRBV19 to TRBJ2-7, with a tentative D call TRBD2 (5 bases). Deletions cut 6 bases from V and 3 bases from J, with 15 bases between. The CDR3 consists of 14 residues. CDR1 and CDR2 from the germline V gene are LNHDA and SQIVND (reference sequence). CDR3 sequence: CASRYGLDGYEQYF. CDR3 in DNA: TGTGCCAGTAGATACGGACTCGATGGCTACGAGCAGTACTTC. Full variable domain (missing parts from reference TRBV19 and TRBJ2-7): DGGITQSPKYLFRKEGQNVTLSCEQNLNHDAMYWYRQDPGQGLRLIYYSQIVNDFQKGDIAEGYSVSREKKESFPLTVTSAQKNPTAFYLCASRYGLDGYEQYFGPGTRLTVT.

The rearrangement links TRBV5-1 to TRBJ1-2, with TRBD1 matching over 7 bases. CDR1 SGHRS and CDR2 YFSETQ come from the germline V gene. This CDR3 comprises 12 residues. V shed 2 bases and J 8 bases; nucleotides not matched to a gene: 3. The CDR3 reads CASSFDREGYTF. CDR3 sequence (DNA): TGCGCCAGCAGCTTCGACAGGGAAGGCTACACCTTC.

V is TRBV10-3 and J is TRBJ2-1; no clear D gene. The germline V gene has CDR1 ENHRY and CDR2 SYGVKD. The CDR3 is made up of 13 amino acids. V was shortened by 2 bases and J by 7 bases, with 9 bases between the two germline ends. CDR3 coding DNA: TGTGCCATCAGTGAGCGTCTAGATAATGAGCAGTTCTTC. It is translated as CAISERLDNEQFF.

This clone has a handful of counts. The rearrangement links TRBV29-1 to TRBJ2-7, with a weak D call TRBD1 (5 bases). V dropped 4 bases and J dropped 0 bases, with 13 bases sitting between them. The germline V gene encodes CDR1 SQVTM and CDR2 ANQGSEA. The CDR3 consists of 14 residues. CDR3 amino acids: CSVVRQSSSYEQYF. The CDR3 nucleotides are TGCAGCGTTGTTAGACAGTCGAGCTCCTACGAGCAGTACTTC.